Detailed here is one T cell receptor (beta chain). The repertoire was sequenced with immunoSEQ multiplex PCR; TCRdb's copy has only in-frame clones and lacks some. The repertoire holds fewer than 60,000 clones, around 85% seen once, with approximately 6.9% in the top ten. Trimming left V 5 bases short and J 3 bases short, with 14 bases between. The CDR3 extends over 15 amino acids. Germline V CDR1 and CDR2: MDHEN, SYDVKM. This entry is derived from a study of blood T cell repertoires in COVID-19. On the study more broadly: PBMCs, B-cell-depleted T cells, or T cells provided the cDNA or gDNA that made up the material.

The chain employs TRBV28 and TRBJ2-1; D is possibly TRBD2 (5 bases). Sequenced: peripheral blood. The sequence was obtained from a man aged 55-75 years with acute or convalescent COVID-19. The CDR3 sequence is CASSPTTGGYNEQFF. In DNA form, the CDR3 reads TGTGCCAGCAGTCCAACAACCGGAGGCTACAATGAGCAGTTCTTC.